This T cell receptor beta chain derives from a study of T cell responses to AZD1222 COVID-19 vaccine. As for the study in general: Second-dose recipients at about 4 or about 12 weeks were treated as one pooled group.

General study points: Baseline seropositivity characterized only a handful of AZD1222 recipients. Across the whole spike, CD4 TCRs peaked at regions 160-218 and 743-854. White British people made up most donors, females outnumbered males, and clonal diversity was possibly underestimated.

V was trimmed by 4 bases and J by 0 bases, leaving 17 bases between them. Germline CDR1 reads SGHRS; CDR2 reads YFSETQ. The CDR3 extends over 17 amino acids. Details on this clone: Its specificity is unknown.

Assay used: immunoSEQ multiplex PCR; TCRdb lists only in-frame clones, some missing. The top ten clones hold approximately 1.7% of a sample with approximately 150,000 clones, approximately 92% of them seen once. This sequence originates from an adult in good health. The chain uses TRBV5-1 and TRBJ1-3, with D perhaps TRBD1 (5 bases). The material was peripheral blood, obtained on day 0 of AZD1222 vaccination. DNA for the CDR3: TGCGCCAGCAGCCCTGGGGACCCTCGCTTCTCTGGAAACACCATATATTTT. Encoded protein: CASSPGDPRFSGNTIYF.